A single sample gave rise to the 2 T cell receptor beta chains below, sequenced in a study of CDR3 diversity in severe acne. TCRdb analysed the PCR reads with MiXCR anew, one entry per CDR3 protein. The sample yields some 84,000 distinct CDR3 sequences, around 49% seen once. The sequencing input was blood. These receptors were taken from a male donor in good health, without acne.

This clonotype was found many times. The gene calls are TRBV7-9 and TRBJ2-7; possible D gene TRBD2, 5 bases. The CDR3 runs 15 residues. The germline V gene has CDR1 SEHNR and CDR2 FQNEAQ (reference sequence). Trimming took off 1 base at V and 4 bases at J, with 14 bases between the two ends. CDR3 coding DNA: TGTGCCAGCAGCTTAGAGTCCCGGAGGCCTTACGAGCAGTACTTC. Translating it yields CASSLESRRPYEQYF.

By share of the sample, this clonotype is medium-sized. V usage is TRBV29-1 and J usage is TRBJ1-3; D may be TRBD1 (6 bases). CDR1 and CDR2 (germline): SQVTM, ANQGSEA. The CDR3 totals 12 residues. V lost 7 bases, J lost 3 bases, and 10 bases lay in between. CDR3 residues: CSAGTSGNTIYF. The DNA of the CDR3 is TGCAGCGCTGGGACAAGTGGAAACACCATATATTTT.